This T cell receptor (beta chain) was identified in a study of OX40 agonist ivuxolimab in advanced cancers. V was clipped by 7 bases and J by 10 bases, with 26 bases between them. Per germline, CDR1 SNHLY and CDR2 FYNNEI. CDR3 length equals 15 residues. Measured with immunoSEQ multiplex PCR; TCRdb has only the in-frame clones, and not every one. The table includes tens of thousands of clones, around 80% detected once. The input for sequencing was CD4+ or CD8+ T cells sorted from blood, taken in a trial of the OX40 agonist ivuxolimab. The chain recombines TRBV2 with TRBJ2-7; TRBD1 might be the D (6 bases). This TCR was sampled from an adult with an advanced solid tumor such as melanoma, head and neck, liver or kidney cancer. In DNA form, the CDR3 reads TGTGCCAGCACCGAGGGTTTACAGGGCCCGCAGAGCCAGTACTTC. This translates into CASTEGLQGPQSQYF.